Here is one TCR beta chain with its context. The sample belongs to a study of blood T cell repertoires in COVID-19. Study information: The United States, Italy and Spain supplied acute and convalescent COVID-19 samples. T cells, B-cell-depleted T cells, or PBMCs supplied cDNA or gDNA.

This CDR3 contains 16 residues. V shed 8 bases, J shed 3 bases, and the junction held 13 bases outside the gene matches. Germline assignment: CDR1 MRHNA and CDR2 SNTAGT. Original processing notes: Amplification with reference gene primers provided the estimates of nucleated cell counts. Libraries were prepared by immunoSEQ multiplex PCR; TCRdb keeps only in-frame clonotypes and omits some of them. Clone size and the V and J calls come from that table; the DNA yielded D and trimming. The sample records 280,000 or so clones, around 90% being singletons. The cohort comprised adults aged roughly 18 to 100 years residing in 20 to 30 US areas.

The clonotype was recovered from a woman in her late teens or twenties with acute COVID-19. The chain couples TRBV6-4 to TRBJ2-1, with 7 bases fitting TRBD2. What was sequenced was PBMCs or T cells enriched from blood (not recorded which). In DNA form, the CDR3 reads TGTGCCAGCGGGAGGGAGATCGGGACTGACTACAATGAGCAGTTCTTC. This codes for CASGREIGTDYNEQFF.